The text below deals with one TCR beta chain. The entry originates in a study of blood T cell repertoires in COVID-19. At the level of the study: PBMCs, B-cell-depleted T cells, or T cells were the source of the cDNA or gDNA that made up the material.

V lost 4 bases and J 0 bases, leaving 11 bases between the germline ends. CDR1 is SGHRS, CDR2 YFSETQ, per germline. CDR3 length: 16 amino acids. Authors' analysis steps: Quantification of nucleated cells was approximated via reference gene primer amplification. The data were produced by immunoSEQ multiplex PCR, yet TCRdb's version contains in-frame clones alone and is incomplete. That table gives V, J and clone size, and the DNA gave D and trimming. The sample lists almost 45,000 clones; approximately 70% were seen once. Sequenced material: peripheral blood. The chain links TRBV5-1 to TRBJ2-6; D may be TRBD1 (6 bases). The sequence was obtained from a man older than 75 with acute or convalescent COVID-19. In DNA form, the CDR3 reads TGCGCCAGCAGCGTCAGGGGAAGCTCTGGGGCCAACGTCCTGACTTTC. Translation: CASSVRGSSGANVLTF.